The subject of this entry is one T cell receptor beta chain. Sequencing was performed with immunoSEQ multiplex PCR; in TCRdb, only in-frame clones are kept and a portion is missing. The sample includes roughly 220,000 clones, 84% of them seen just once. The CDR3 sequence is 13 residues long. Germline values: CDR1 MNHEY, CDR2 SMNVEV (reference sequence). Trimming removed 5 bases at V and 5 bases at J, with 13 bases between. These data belong to a study of blood T cell repertoires in COVID-19. What was sequenced was peripheral blood. The sequence derives from a man aged 25-45 years with active or convalescent COVID-19. The rearrangement joins TRBV27 to TRBJ2-7; D perhaps matches TRBD2 (5 bases). The DNA of the CDR3 is TGTGCCAGCAGTCCGGACCCGAGGGACGAGCAGTACTTC. This sequence encodes CASSPDPRDEQYF.